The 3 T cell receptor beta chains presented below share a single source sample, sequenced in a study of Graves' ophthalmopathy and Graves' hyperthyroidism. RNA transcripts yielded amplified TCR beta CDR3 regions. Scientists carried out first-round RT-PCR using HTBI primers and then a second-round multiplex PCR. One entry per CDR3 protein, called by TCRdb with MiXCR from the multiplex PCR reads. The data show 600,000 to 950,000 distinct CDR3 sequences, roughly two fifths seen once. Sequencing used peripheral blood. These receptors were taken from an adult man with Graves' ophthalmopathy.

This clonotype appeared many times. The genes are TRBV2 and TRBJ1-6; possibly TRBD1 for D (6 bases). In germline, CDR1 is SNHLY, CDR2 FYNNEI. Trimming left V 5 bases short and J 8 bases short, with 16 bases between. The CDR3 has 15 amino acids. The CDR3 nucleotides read TGTGCCAGCAGTACTCCGACAGGATTCGATTCACCCCTCCACTTT. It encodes CASSTPTGFDSPLHF.

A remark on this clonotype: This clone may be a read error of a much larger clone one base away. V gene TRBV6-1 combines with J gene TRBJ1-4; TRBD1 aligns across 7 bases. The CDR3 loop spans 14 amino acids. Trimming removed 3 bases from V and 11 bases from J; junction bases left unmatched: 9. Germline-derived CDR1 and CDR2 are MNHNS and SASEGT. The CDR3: CASSESDRTGKLFF. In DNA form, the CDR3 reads TGTGCCAGCAGTGAGTCGGACAGGACCGGGAAACTGTTTTTT.

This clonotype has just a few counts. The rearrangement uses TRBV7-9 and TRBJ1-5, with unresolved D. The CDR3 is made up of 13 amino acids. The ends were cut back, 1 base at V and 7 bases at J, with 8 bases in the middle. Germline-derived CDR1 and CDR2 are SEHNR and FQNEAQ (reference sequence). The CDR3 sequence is CASSLVLGQPQHF. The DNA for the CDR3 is TGTGCCAGCAGCTTAGTATTAGGCCAGCCCCAGCATTTT.